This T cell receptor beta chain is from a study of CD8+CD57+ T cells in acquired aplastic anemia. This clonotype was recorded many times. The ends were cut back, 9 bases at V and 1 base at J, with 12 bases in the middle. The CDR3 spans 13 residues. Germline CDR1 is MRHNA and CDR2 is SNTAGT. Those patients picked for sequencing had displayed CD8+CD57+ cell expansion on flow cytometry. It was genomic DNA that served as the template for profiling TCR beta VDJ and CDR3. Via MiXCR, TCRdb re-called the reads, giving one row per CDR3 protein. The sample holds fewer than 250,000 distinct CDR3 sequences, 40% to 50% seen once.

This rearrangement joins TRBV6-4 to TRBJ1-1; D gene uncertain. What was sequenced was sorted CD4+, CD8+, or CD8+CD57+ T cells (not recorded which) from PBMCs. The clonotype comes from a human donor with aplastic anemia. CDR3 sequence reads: CARTIMQNTEAFF. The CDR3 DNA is TGTGCCAGAACTATCATGCAGAACACTGAAGCTTTCTTT.